The present TCR beta chain was sequenced within a study of T-cell memory formation after mild COVID-19. Background on the study: Largely, the TCR clusters proved donor specific. Overall study findings and caveats: Day 15 to 85 contractors were CD4/CD8 balanced; later expanders leaned CD4+. Clones that contracted clustered mainly in CM and EM if CD4+ and in EMRA if CD8+.

The V end was cut by 1 base, the J end by 9 bases, with 13 bases between. Germline loops: CDR1 SGHVS, CDR2 FQNEAQ. The CDR3 covers 14 residues. As for this clonotype: Its target is unknown.

From 5'RACE with constant-segment primers came TCR alpha and TCR beta cDNA libraries that carried sample barcodes and UMIs. TCRdb reanalysed the 5' RACE reads using MiXCR and keeps one entry per CDR3 protein. The data show about 560,000 distinct CDR3 sequences, about 20% seen once. The sample taken for sequencing was PBMCs or a T cell subset sorted from them (not recorded which). This sequence was found in an adult woman who had mild COVID-19 (a few samples of this study predate the infection). Cell type and time point are not known. The V call is TRBV7-8, the J call TRBJ2-1; D call uncertain. For the CDR3, the DNA is TGTGCCAGCAGCTTAGAGCTAGTCCCAGTTGAGCAGTTCTTC. Its translation: CASSLELVPVEQFF.